This T cell receptor beta chain emerged from a study of CD4 and CD8 cells across lung adenocarcinoma regions. The germline V and J ends were trimmed by 6 bases and 1 base, with 13 bases remaining between them. This CDR3 is built from 15 residues. The patients had localized lung adenocarcinoma, a non-small cell subtype. TCRdb called the PCR reads again in MiXCR, with one record for every CDR3 protein. The table includes approximately 7,000 distinct CDR3 sequences, over 40% detected once. Sample: CD8+ T cells from the center of a lung tumor. The chain combines TRBV12-3 or TRBV12-4 with TRBJ2-1; the D gene is possibly TRBD2 (5 bases). The TCR originated in a female donor with lung adenocarcinoma. The CD4 and CD8 labels of this study may be unreliable. This CDR3 is CASSPTTNSYNEQFF. In DNA, the CDR3 is TGTGCCAGCAGCCCGACTACCAATTCCTACAATGAGCAGTTCTTC.